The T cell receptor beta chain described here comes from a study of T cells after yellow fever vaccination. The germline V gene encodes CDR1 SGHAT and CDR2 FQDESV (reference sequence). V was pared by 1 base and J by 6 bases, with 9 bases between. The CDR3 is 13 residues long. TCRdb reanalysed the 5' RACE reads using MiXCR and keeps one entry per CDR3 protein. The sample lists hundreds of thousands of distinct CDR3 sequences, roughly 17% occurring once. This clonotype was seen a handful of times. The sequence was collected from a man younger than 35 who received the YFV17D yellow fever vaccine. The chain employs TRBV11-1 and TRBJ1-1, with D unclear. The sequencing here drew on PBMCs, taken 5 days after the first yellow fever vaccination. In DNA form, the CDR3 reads TGTGCCAGCAGCTTAGGGGGTGAGGCTGAAGCTTTCTTT. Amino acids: CASSLGGEAEAFF.